The next 9 T cell receptor beta chains were all read from a single sample in a study of blood T cell repertoires in COVID-19. Produced via immunoSEQ multiplex PCR; TCRdb's table is partial and in-frame only. The table records hundreds of thousands of clones, approximately 90% of them present only once. The specimen sequenced was peripheral blood. Receptors were obtained from a man between 50 and 59 years old with acute or convalescent COVID-19.

V is TRBV18 and J is TRBJ2-7, with 10 bases identical to TRBD2. CDR1 is KGHSH and CDR2 is LQKENI in the germline V gene. The CDR3 runs to 15 residues. After removal of 2 bases from V and 3 bases from J, the junction contained 4 bases not matched to a gene. The CDR3 sequence: CASSPRTSGYYEQYF. The CDR3 nucleotides read TGTGCCAGCTCACCAAGGACTAGCGGATACTACGAGCAGTACTTC.

The chain links TRBV27 to TRBJ2-6; no clear D gene. Germline V gene data show CDR1 as MNHEY and CDR2 as SMNVEV (reference sequence). V lost 1 base and J 0 bases, leaving 10 bases between the germline ends. The CDR3 contains 17 residues. CDR3 bases: TGTGCCAGCAGTTTATACCCGACGGGCTCTGGGGCCAACGTCCTGACTTTC. Protein product: CASSLYPTGSGANVLTF.

The gene calls are TRBV5-1 and TRBJ1-3, with 7 bases identical to TRBD1. The germline V gene encodes CDR1 SGHRS and CDR2 YFSETQ. The CDR3 loop spans 17 amino acids. V was pared by 2 bases and J by 4 bases, with 12 bases of the junction left unmatched. The CDR3 DNA reads TGCGCCAGCAGCTTTTCTGGGACAGCATTGGGAGGAAACACCATATATTTT. Translated: CASSFSGTALGGNTIYF.

This chain joins TRBV27 and TRBJ1-5; the D gene is possibly TRBD1 (5 bases). CDR3 length: 15 amino acids. Germline lookup yields CDR1 MNHEY and CDR2 SMNVEV (reference sequence). The V end lost 2 bases, the J end lost 7 bases, and 15 bases lay between the germline ends. CDR3 residues: CASSLGSEGRQPQHF. The CDR3 nucleotides read TGTGCCAGCAGTTTAGGGTCCGAGGGGAGGCAGCCCCAGCATTTT.

The chain carries TRBV21-1 and TRBJ1-1; the table's D call, TRBD1, was not checked against the DNA. TRBV21-1 is recorded as a pseudogene. The CDR3 length is 16 residues. The CDR3 DNA reads TGTGCCAGCAGCAAAGCCCCCACAGGGGTGAACACTGAAGCTTTCTTT. Its protein is CASSKAPTGVNTEAFF.

This clone turned up a few times. This chain connects TRBV27 to TRBJ1-1, with a weak D call TRBD1 (6 bases). This CDR3 is 14 amino acids long. Germline V lookup: CDR1 MNHEY, CDR2 SMNVEV (reference sequence). V was shortened by 2 bases and J by 1 base, with 8 bases between the two germline ends. The CDR3 protein is CASSLGGWNTEAFF. CDR3 coding DNA: TGTGCCAGCAGTTTAGGGGGCTGGAACACTGAAGCTTTCTTT.

This clone was counted only a few times. This chain links TRBV4-1 with TRBJ1-2, with 9 bases lining up with TRBD1. Germline assignment: CDR1 MGHRA and CDR2 YSYEKL. Trimming at V came to 1 base and at J to 7 bases, leaving 7 bases not matched to a gene. The CDR3 runs to 15 residues. As DNA, the CDR3 is TGCGCCAGCAGCCAAGCCCTCCGGGACAGGGCTGGCTACACCTTC. It translates to CASSQALRDRAGYTF.

This chain links TRBV19 with TRBJ1-2, with TRBD1 matching over 12 bases. With V trimmed by 6 bases and J by 4 bases, 9 bases remained unmatched. CDR3 length: 16 amino acids. Germline-derived CDR1 and CDR2 are LNHDA and SQIVND (reference sequence). CDR3 bases: TGTGCCAGTAGGAGGGGGACAGGGGGCGATGGCTATGGCTACACCTTC. Its protein product is CASRRGTGGDGYGYTF. Full variable domain (remainder filled in from reference TRBV19 and TRBJ1-2): DGGITQSPKYLFRKEGQNVTLSCEQNLNHDAMYWYRQDPGQGLRLIYYSQIVNDFQKGDIAEGYSVSREKKESFPLTVTSAQKNPTAFYLCASRRGTGGDGYGYTFGSGTRLTVV.

The J gene is TRBJ1-1, the V gene TRBV19; D not certain. V lost 3 bases, J lost 0 bases, and 14 bases lay in between. Germline V gene lookup returns CDR1 LNHDA and CDR2 SQIVND (reference sequence). This CDR3 comprises 16 residues. This chain's CDR3 is CASSIRRKAVNTEAFF. The CDR3 DNA reads TGTGCCAGTAGTATTAGGCGGAAGGCGGTGAACACTGAAGCTTTCTTT.